The 26 T cell receptor beta chains below come from one sample, sequenced in a study of molecular identifiers for immune sequencing clone quantification. MiXCR, run by TCRdb on the PCR reads, gives a single entry per CDR3 protein. The sample gives more than 450,000 distinct CDR3 sequences, roughly 24% of which show up once; 0.7% to 0.9% is in the top ten. Sequenced input: naive CD8+ T cells from blood, with Jurkat cell RNA spiked in. As for subset: FACS-sorted CD8+CD4-CCR7+CD45RA+ naive T cells. The receptors were sampled from a human donor in good health. Some libraries in this study had Jurkat cell RNA spiked in.

This rearrangement joins TRBV28 to TRBJ2-7; D unclear. CDR3 size: 17 residues. CDR1 MDHEN and CDR2 SYDVKM come from the germline V gene. The V end was cut by 3 bases, the J end by 0 bases, with 18 bases between. The CDR3 region has the DNA TGTGCCAGCAGTTTGCTTGGGGAAGCGTACAACTCCTACGAGCAGTACTTC. Translation gives CASSLLGEAYNSYEQYF. Full variable domain (missing parts from reference TRBV28 and TRBJ2-7): DVKVTQSSRYLVKRTGEKVFLECVQDMDHENMFWYRQDPGLGLRLIYFSYDVKMKEKGDIPEGYSVSREKKERFSLILESASTNQTSMYLCASSLLGEAYNSYEQYFGPGTRLTVT.

There are a few counts of this clonotype. The rearrangement links TRBV6-2 or TRBV6-3 to TRBJ2-3; a possible D gene is TRBD2 (6 bases). CDR3 length: 19 residues. V lost 8 bases and J lost 6, with 33 bases in between. The V gene's germline CDR1 is MNHEY and CDR2 SVGEGT. The CDR3 sequence is CASRQLTKIAEKTRDTQYF. The CDR3 bases are TGTGCCAGCCGTCAACTAACCAAGATAGCGGAAAAAACAAGGGATACGCAGTATTTT.

As regards this clonotype: Without the conserved terminal phenylalanine or tryptophan, this CDR3 likely stems from a read error. The rearrangement uses TRBV6-2 or TRBV6-3 and TRBJ1-1; 7 bases align to TRBD1. Germline loops: CDR1 MNHEY, CDR2 SVGEGT. V was pared by 5 bases and J by 0 bases, with 9 bases of the junction left unmatched. The CDR3 covers 16 residues. The CDR3 reads CASSRTRQGMNTEAFI. CDR3 nucleotide sequence: TGTGCCAGCAGTCGCACGCGACAGGGAATGAACACTGAAGCTTTCATT.

The rearrangement joins TRBV19 to TRBJ2-7; 11 bases are a match to TRBD1. The CDR3 runs to 15 residues. Germline V gives CDR1 LNHDA, CDR2 SQIVND (reference sequence). Unmatched junction bases numbered 8, after V lost 5 bases and J lost 5 bases. CDR3 DNA sequence: TGTGCCAGTAGTCCTGGACAGGGGGCTTTCCACGAGCAGTACTTC. As protein: CASSPGQGAFHEQYF.

The J gene is TRBJ1-3, the V gene TRBV2; D not certain. Germline V lookup: CDR1 SNHLY, CDR2 FYNNEI. This CDR3 is built from 11 residues. V was cut by 7 bases and J by 7 bases, with 8 bases left in between. The CDR3 loop is CASTPGNTIYF. CDR3 DNA: TGTGCCAGCACCCCCGGTAACACCATATATTTT. Full variable domain (outside the CDR3, taken from reference TRBV2 and TRBJ1-3): EPEVTQTPSHQVTQMGQEVILRCVPISNHLYFYWYRQILGQKVEFLVSFYNNEISEKSEIFDDQFSVERPDGSNFTLKIRSTKLEDSAMYFCASTPGNTIYFGEGSWLTVV.

The gene calls are TRBV20-1 and TRBJ1-4, with a possible D match to TRBD1 (5 bases). V was trimmed by 4 bases and J by 4 bases, leaving 10 bases between them. Germline CDR1 is DFQATT and CDR2 is SNEGSKA (reference sequence). This CDR3 spans 13 amino acids. The CDR3 coding sequence is TGCAGTGCTACAGGGACGAATAATGAAAAACTGTTTTTT. It specifies CSATGTNNEKLFF.

There are many counts of this clonotype. The CDR3 DNA sequence: TGTGCCAGCAGCTTAGGGGCCATCTCTGGAAACACCATATATTTT. This gives the protein CASSLGAISGNTIYF. This chain joins TRBV7-9 and TRBJ1-3; unclear D gene. Looked up from germline, CDR1 is SEHNR and CDR2 is FQNEAQ (reference sequence). The CDR3 spans 15 residues. Trimming cost V 1 base and J 0 bases, with 7 bases left between them.

Many counts were recorded for this clonotype. This chain links TRBV7-9 with TRBJ1-5, with D tentatively TRBD1 (5 bases). Germline CDR1 is SEHNR and CDR2 is FQNEAQ (reference sequence). V lost 4 bases, J lost 7 bases, and 11 bases lay in between. This CDR3 has 13 residues. CDR3 amino acids: CASSSGWGQPQHF. In nucleotides, the CDR3 is TGTGCCAGCAGCTCCGGTTGGGGCCAGCCCCAGCATTTT.

This clonotype was counted many times. The chain uses TRBV20-1 and TRBJ2-7; D is undetermined. The CDR3 length is 12 residues. With 3 bases removed from V and 2 bases from J, the gap between germline ends came to 8 bases. The V gene's germline CDR1 is DFQATT and CDR2 SNEGSKA (reference sequence). The CDR3 here is CSARSRPYEQYF. CDR3 nucleotides: TGCAGTGCTAGGTCTCGGCCCTACGAGCAGTACTTC.

This clonotype was detected many times. The junction departs from germline at one end; a sequencing error may be responsible. This rearrangement joins TRBV12-3 or TRBV12-4 to TRBJ1-1, with 8 bases fitting TRBD1. CDR3 length: 12 residues. CDR3 residues: CASSRTGRTLNF. In DNA form, the CDR3 reads TGTGCCAGCAGCCGGACAGGGAGAACGTTGAACTTT.

This chain uses TRBV27 with TRBJ2-7, with D possibly TRBD2 on 6 matching bases. Trimming pared 4 bases from V and 3 bases from J, leaving 13 bases between. Germline V gives CDR1 MNHEY, CDR2 SMNVEV (reference sequence). The CDR3 length is 14 residues. DNA of the CDR3: TGTGCCAGCAGTTCCCGACTAGAATACTACGAGCAGTACTTC. Protein: CASSSRLEYYEQYF.

On this clonotype: One junction end does not reproduce the germline sequence, and a read error may be involved. J is TRBJ1-1 and V is TRBV3-1; D not certain. The germline gives CDR1 LGHDT, CDR2 YNNKEL (reference sequence). CDR3 length: 14 residues. Here the CDR3 DNA reads TGTGCCCGCAGTCGGGAGTCCTTGCACACTGAAGCTTTCTTT. The encoded protein is CARSRESLHTEAFF.

This clonotype has just a few counts. The chain employs TRBV29-1 and TRBJ1-4; D may be TRBD1 (5 bases). Germline CDR1 is SQVTM and CDR2 is ANQGSEA. The CDR3 is 13 residues long. Deletions cut 4 bases from V and 6 bases from J, with 12 bases between. The chain's CDR3 is CSVVWGIDEKLFF. CDR3 nucleotide sequence: TGCAGCGTTGTTTGGGGCATAGATGAAAAACTGTTTTTT.

This clonotype was seen a handful of times. The chain uses TRBV11-2 and TRBJ2-3; weak D call: TRBD2 (5 bases). Germline V gene lookup returns CDR1 SGHAT and CDR2 FQNNGV. The CDR3 loop spans 13 amino acids. V lost 5 bases and J 2 bases, leaving 8 bases between the germline ends. This chain's CDR3 is CASSAGTTDTQYF. CDR3 sequence (DNA): TGTGCCAGCAGCGCGGGCACCACAGATACGCAGTATTTT. Full variable domain (rest looked up from reference TRBV11-2 and TRBJ2-3): EAGVAQSPRYKIIEKRQSVAFWCNPISGHATLYWYQQILGQGPKLLIQFQNNGVVDDSQLPKDRFSAERLKGVDSTLKIQPAKLEDSAVYLCASSAGTTDTQYFGPGTRLTVL.

The chain is built from TRBV2 and TRBJ2-3; TRBD2 aligns across 7 bases. There are 15 residues in the CDR3. Germline assignment: CDR1 SNHLY and CDR2 FYNNEI. DNA of the CDR3: TGTGACACCATGGGGCGGGGGACCCCAGCAGATACGCAGTATTTT. Translating it yields CDTMGRGTPADTQYF.

This clonotype has just a few counts. The genes are TRBV4-3 and TRBJ2-3; D assignment may be TRBD1 or TRBD2 (7 bases each). The CDR3 extends over 18 amino acids. With 6 bases removed from V and 1 base from J, the gap between germline ends came to 23 bases. CDR1 and CDR2 (germline): LGHNA, YSLEER. The CDR3, as DNA: TGCGCCAGCAGTTACAGGGGTAGGCGGGAGTTGGGCACAGATACGCAGTATTTT. Its protein is CASSYRGRRELGTDTQYF.

DNA for the CDR3: TGTGCCAGCAGCAGCAGACAGGGGGAGGGCGAAGAACTGTTTTTT. The encoded protein is CASSSRQGEGEELFF. V gene TRBV21-1 combines with J gene TRBJ1-4; TRBD1 was called by the table and not checked on the DNA. TRBV21-1 is a listed pseudogene. CDR3 size: 15 residues.

This clonotype was observed a handful of times. The chain is built from TRBV2 and TRBJ2-7; D call uncertain. Trimming cost V 3 bases and J 1 base, with 7 bases left between them. This CDR3 is 13 amino acids long. Per germline, CDR1 SNHLY and CDR2 FYNNEI. The CDR3: CASSEPESYEQYF. As DNA, the CDR3 is TGTGCCAGCAGTGAGCCCGAATCCTACGAGCAGTACTTC.

Note on this clonotype: A much more abundant neighbour one base away suggests this may be a read error. The chain couples TRBV15 to TRBJ2-1; D not certain. The V end was cut by 4 bases, the J end by 4 bases, with 14 bases between. Germline-derived CDR1 and CDR2 are LNHNV and YYDKDF (reference sequence). The CDR3 contains 15 residues. The CDR3: CATSTTPSVYNEQFF. The CDR3, as DNA: TGTGCCACCAGCACCACACCGTCAGTGTACAATGAGCAGTTCTTC. The variable domain in full, completed from reference TRBV15 and TRBJ2-1, reads DAMVIQNPRYQVTQFGKPVTLSCSQTLNHNVMYWYQQKSSQAPKLLFHYYDKDFNNEADTPDNFQSRRPNTSFCFLDIRSPGLGDTAMYLCATSTTPSVYNEQFFGPGTRLTVL.

The chain uses TRBV5-4 and TRBJ2-5, with 7 bases identical to TRBD2. J lost 5 bases, V lost 3 bases, and 10 bases had no gene match. Germline assignment: CDR1 SGHNT and CDR2 YYREEE (reference sequence). The CDR3 runs 15 residues. CDR3 residues: CASSSPSGGGETQYF. Here the CDR3 DNA reads TGTGCCAGCAGCTCCCCTAGCGGAGGCGGGGAGACCCAGTACTTC.

The chain is built from TRBV4-2 and TRBJ1-4, with D tentatively TRBD1 (5 bases). Germline values: CDR1 LGHNA, CDR2 YNFKEQ. Trimming took off 11 bases at V and 7 bases at J, with 14 bases between the two ends. This CDR3 is 12 amino acids long. The chain's CDR3 is CARRPGGEKLFF. The CDR3 coding sequence is TGTGCCCGCCGCCCTGGGGGTGAAAAACTGTTTTTT.

This clonotype has only a few counts. The rearrangement uses TRBV24-1 and TRBJ2-1, with 10 bases aligning to TRBD2. Trimming took 0 bases from V and 4 from J; bases not matched to a gene: 8. Germline V lookup: CDR1 KGHDR, CDR2 SFDVKD. This CDR3 is 18 amino acids long. The chain's CDR3 is CATSDLPRTSGLYNEQFF. As DNA, the CDR3 is TGTGCCACCAGTGATTTGCCGCGGACTAGCGGCCTTTACAATGAGCAGTTCTTC.

Comments on this clonotype: The missing conserved phenylalanine or tryptophan at the end of this CDR3 makes a read error likely. The rearrangement uses TRBV4-1 and TRBJ2-1; D is possibly TRBD2 (5 bases). Germline assignment: CDR1 MGHRA and CDR2 YSYEKL. V lost 4 bases and J 2 bases, leaving 9 bases between the germline ends. CDR3 length equals 14 residues. CDR3 residues: CASSLVLAYNEQFL. The CDR3 DNA is TGCGCCAGCAGCCTCGTACTAGCCTACAATGAGCAGTTCCTC.

Concerning this clonotype: This may stem from a read error, because a much larger clone lies one nucleotide away. V gene TRBV6-6 combines with J gene TRBJ2-3, with D possibly being TRBD1 (6 bases). CDR1 is MNHNY, CDR2 SVGAGI, per germline (reference sequence). The CDR3 extends over 17 amino acids. CDR3: CAGSYSTRGSGTDTQYF. CDR3 DNA: TGTGCCGGCAGTTACTCGACAAGGGGGAGTGGGACAGATACGCAGTATTTT.

This clonotype was seen only a few times. The J gene is TRBJ2-2, the V gene TRBV3-1; perhaps TRBD2 as D (5 bases). From germline, CDR1 is LGHDT and CDR2 YNNKEL (reference sequence). The CDR3 is made up of 16 amino acids. Trimming left V 3 bases short and J 0 bases short, with 11 bases between. The CDR3 DNA is TGTGCCAGCAGCCAGATAGATAGCGCGAACACCGGGGAGCTGTTTTTT. Translation: CASSQIDSANTGELFF.

About this clonotype itself: The germline gene is not matched at one end of the junction; a read error may be the cause. The rearrangement links TRBV12-3 or TRBV12-4 to TRBJ1-1; D is unresolved. The CDR3 is 12 amino acids. CDR3 sequence reads: CTSSLPGIEAFF. As DNA, the CDR3 is TGTACCAGCAGTTTACCGGGGATAGAAGCTTTCTTT.